This T cell receptor (beta chain) was captured in a study of technical replicates of blood from a handful of donors. The CDR3 covers 15 residues. V was clipped by 3 bases and J by 4 bases, with 13 bases between them. Profiled with immunoSEQ multiplex PCR; TCRdb holds only in-frame clones, not every one. The table lists around 83,000 clones, over 85% of them singletons. The table lists this clone with a few counts. The clonotype comes from a human donor in good health. The sample consisted of T cells isolated from PBMCs. V gene TRBV23-1 combines with J gene TRBJ1-5; D unresolved. TRBV23-1 is an ORF, with its function uncertain. The CDR3 bases are TGCGCCAGCAGTCAGGCCCCCATCACGAATCAGCCCCAGCATTTT. Its protein product is CASSQAPITNQPQHF.